What follows is one T cell receptor beta chain and its context. What it binds is not known. The data originate from a study of vaccination and CD4 T cells after COVID-19. Background on the study: Once diagnosed, patients had post-COVID samples drawn a median approximately 100 days later (range 35 to 161). Study-wide points: In convalescent patients, 304 of 307 vaccine-specific clones were mono-reactive for SARS-CoV-2 spike.

The germline gives CDR1 SGHAT, CDR2 FQNNGV. V was pared by 3 bases and J by 0 bases, with 8 bases between. The CDR3 extends over 14 amino acids. The Oncomine TCR Beta short-read assay was applied to DNA of cultured CD4+ T cells. One entry per CDR3 protein, called by TCRdb with MiXCR from the PCR reads. This sample has about 21,000 distinct CDR3 sequences; approximately 48% occur once, and the top ten carry roughly 2.5%. Regarding treatment: 10-day PBMC culture with coronavirus spike peptide pools or control peptides (ViraFEST assay). Upon completion of more than 9 days of culture, CD4+ T cells were isolated via negative selection.

The sequences come from CD4+ T cells from blood, cultured in vitro, collected after SARS-CoV-2 vaccination. The receptor was derived from a human donor who had recovered from COVID-19. This sequence joins TRBV11-2 and TRBJ1-1; no reliable D call. The CDR3 protein is CASSLFRLNTEAFF. In nucleotides, the CDR3 is TGTGCCAGCAGCTTGTTCCGGTTGAACACTGAAGCTTTCTTT. Supplemented by reference TRBV11-2 and TRBJ1-1, the full variable domain reads EAGVAQSPRYKIIEKRQSVAFWCNPISGHATLYWYQQILGQGPKLLIQFQNNGVVDDSQLPKDRFSAERLKGVDSTLKIQPAKLEDSAVYLCASSLFRLNTEAFFGQGTRLTVV.